This TCR beta chain was found in a study of tumor-infiltrating lymphocytes in primary liver carcinoma (dated by TCRdb to 2016 to 2017). At the level of the whole study: Of the five patients (three men and two women, aged 30 to 69 years), four had hepatocellular carcinoma and one had combined HCC and intrahepatic cholangiocarcinoma. To link TCRbeta repertoire diversity to the local molecular phenotype, the approximately 23 tumor region samples were profiled with Agilent mRNA microarrays. High reproducibility was observed for the technical replicate repertoires, with mean shared-clone rates roughly 0.87 and correlation coefficients above 0.98. The study combined TCRbeta repertoire sequencing, expression microarrays and whole-exome sequencing across five regions of each liver tumor, with adjacent normal tissue and blood. A total of some 35 specimens from 5 patients went through TCRbeta repertoire sequencing, namely 25 tumor regions, 5 adjacent noncancerous liver tissues and 5 peripheral blood samples. Roughly 3.5 to 7.5 million productive TCRbeta reads were obtained per sample, and no significant difference in read depth was found between tissue types. Tumors of the five patients were stage T1-T3 N0M0 with maximum diameters of about 4 to 10 cm.

Overall study outcomes, separate from this receptor: Pairs of tumor regions showed greater repertoire overlap (mean about 35%) than tumor-adjacent pairs (approximately 17%) or tumor-blood pairs (approximately 14%), which is consistent with antigen-driven expansion. Bulk unsorted samples precluded comparing CD4+ and CD8+ T cell repertoires. Only the TCR beta chain was sequenced, so true repertoire diversity is likely underestimated because unpaired alpha chains were not captured. Only 4 to 6 patients were included in the study, and the authors note that the findings should be validated in a larger study. The top 250 clones accounted for a significantly greater share of the repertoire in tumors than in blood (p = 0.039). Only about 7.5-24% of top clones were found in all five regions of a tumor, suggesting spatial heterogeneity of tumor-infiltrating T cells.

Without any cell sorting, total RNA and DNA were co-extracted from about 21-30 mg of bulk tissue using the AllPrep DNA/RNA mini kit. Between late 2015 and early 2016, 4 or 5 patients in China with histopathologically diagnosed primary liver carcinoma had surgical resection. At the time of sampling, the patients were treatment-naive and had chronic HBV infection. Each tumor was sampled at five spatially separated regions: the superior, inferior, left-lateral and right-lateral poles and the tumor centre. Histology showed that every tumor sample contained more than 90% viable tumor cells. Pieces of fresh tumor and adjacent tissue were cut in half, with one half kept in RNAlater at -80 degrees C and the other half sent for histology. A constant-region primer and ProtoScript II reverse transcriptase were used to reverse-transcribe TCRbeta-specific cDNA from approximately 450 ng total RNA. TCRbeta libraries were built with three nested multiplex PCR rounds, a slightly modified ARM-PCR procedure. The first two PCR rounds used multiplex TRBV1-TRBV30 forward primers with a Cbeta reverse primer, each for about 10 cycles. A final 25-cycle PCR with Deep VentR polymerase added sample barcodes and Illumina adapters. Amplicons of 200-500 bp were gel-purified with a QIAquick gel extraction kit before sequencing. TCRbeta amplicons were sequenced on an Illumina HiSeq 2500 with 250-bp paired-end reads. The paper's processing steps were these. Trimmomatic v0.33 was used to quality-trim the reads, and FLASH v1.2.11 was used to merge paired reads so that full CDR3 sequences could be recovered. V, D and J germline segments were assigned to the rearranged TCRbeta sequences using MiGEC v1.2.1b. Clonotype statistics and Shannon-Wiener diversity indices were calculated with VDJtools v1.0.0. To reduce sampling bias, subsequent analyses other than the diversity analysis used only the 250 most abundant clonotypes in each sample. The public reads were reprocessed in TCRdb via fastp at Q25 and MiXCR, keeping in-frame beta chains. Under each unique CDR3 protein, matching rows form one entry showing the most common genes and DNA. In this record, the V and J calls reflect TCRdb's handling and not the investigators' own analysis. This sample comprises 110,000 or so distinct CDR3 sequences, around 84% of them detected only once. In total, the top ten clones hold approximately 20% of the sample.

Per the germline V gene (reference sequence), MNHNY is the CDR1 and SVGAGI is the CDR2. The CDR3 spans 14 residues, from the cysteine through the phenylalanine. CDR3 DNA only is kept here, 42 bases in frame from base 1. Note on this clonotype: Its recognized antigen is unknown. The germline gene is not matched at one end of the junction; a read error may be the cause.

The sample comprised liver tumor tissue from sampling region 3. The cell subset or site label, read with the paper, signifies: tumor region T3, left-lateral pole. This TCR came from a man between 40 and 49 years old with primary liver carcinoma and hepatitis B virus infection. The chain is encoded by TRBV6-6 joined to TRBJ2-4; no D segment can be confidently identified. The CDR3 region reads CASSPGQAKNTQYF. DNA sequence: TGTGCGAGCAGCCCCGGCCAAGCCAAAAACACTCAGTACTTC.